This record concerns one T cell receptor beta chain sequence. The same CDR3 arises from other DNA sequences in this sample as well. The sample belongs to a study of shared clonotypes between healthy human individuals. Per the germline V gene, CDR1 is SGDLS and CDR2 is YYNGEE. The CDR3 runs 13 residues. With V trimmed by 3 bases and J by 4 bases, 2 bases remained unmatched. Deep level was the assay's run setting. Sequencing was performed with immunoSEQ multiplex PCR; in TCRdb, only in-frame clones are kept and a portion is missing. The sample carries around 1,900,000 clones, roughly 95% recorded once. Terminally differentiated effector memory CD45RA+ cells were left out of the naive CD8 fraction, which was CD45RO-negative and positively selected for CCR7.

The chain recombines TRBV9 with TRBJ2-7, with 9 bases identical to TRBD1. The sequence was obtained from a man younger than 30 in good health. Some clones in this sample may be carry-over from other donors' samples. Sequenced material: naive CD8+ T cells from PBMCs. CDR3: CASSADRGYEQYF. The CDR3 nucleotides read TGTGCCAGCAGCGCCGACAGGGGGTACGAGCAGTACTTC.